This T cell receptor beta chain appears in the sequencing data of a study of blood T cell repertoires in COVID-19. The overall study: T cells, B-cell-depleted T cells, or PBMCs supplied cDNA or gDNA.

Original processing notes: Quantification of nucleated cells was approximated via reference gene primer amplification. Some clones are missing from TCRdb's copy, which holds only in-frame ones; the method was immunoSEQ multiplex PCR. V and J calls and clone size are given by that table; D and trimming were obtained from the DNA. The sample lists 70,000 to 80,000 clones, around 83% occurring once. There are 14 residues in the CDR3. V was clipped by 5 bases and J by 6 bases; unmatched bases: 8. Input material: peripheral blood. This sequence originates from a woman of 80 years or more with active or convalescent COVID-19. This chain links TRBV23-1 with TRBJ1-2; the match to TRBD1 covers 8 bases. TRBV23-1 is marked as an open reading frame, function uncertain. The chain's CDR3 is CASSDGQGLNGYTF. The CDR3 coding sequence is TGCGCCAGCAGTGACGGACAGGGCCTGAATGGCTACACCTTC.